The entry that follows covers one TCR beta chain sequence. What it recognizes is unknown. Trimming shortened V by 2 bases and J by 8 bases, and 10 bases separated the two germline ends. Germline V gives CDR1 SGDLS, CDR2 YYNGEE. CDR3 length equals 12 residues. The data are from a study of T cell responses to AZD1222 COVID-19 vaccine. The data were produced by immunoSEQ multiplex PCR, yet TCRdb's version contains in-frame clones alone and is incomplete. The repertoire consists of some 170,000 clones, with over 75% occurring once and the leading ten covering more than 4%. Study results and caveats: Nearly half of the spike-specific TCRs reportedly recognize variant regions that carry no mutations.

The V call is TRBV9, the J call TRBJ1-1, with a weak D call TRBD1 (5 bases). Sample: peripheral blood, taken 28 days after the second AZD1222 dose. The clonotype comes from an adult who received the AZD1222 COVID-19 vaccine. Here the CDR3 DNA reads TGTGCCAGCAGCGTGATCGGGGGAGAAGCTTTCTTT. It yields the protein CASSVIGGEAFF.